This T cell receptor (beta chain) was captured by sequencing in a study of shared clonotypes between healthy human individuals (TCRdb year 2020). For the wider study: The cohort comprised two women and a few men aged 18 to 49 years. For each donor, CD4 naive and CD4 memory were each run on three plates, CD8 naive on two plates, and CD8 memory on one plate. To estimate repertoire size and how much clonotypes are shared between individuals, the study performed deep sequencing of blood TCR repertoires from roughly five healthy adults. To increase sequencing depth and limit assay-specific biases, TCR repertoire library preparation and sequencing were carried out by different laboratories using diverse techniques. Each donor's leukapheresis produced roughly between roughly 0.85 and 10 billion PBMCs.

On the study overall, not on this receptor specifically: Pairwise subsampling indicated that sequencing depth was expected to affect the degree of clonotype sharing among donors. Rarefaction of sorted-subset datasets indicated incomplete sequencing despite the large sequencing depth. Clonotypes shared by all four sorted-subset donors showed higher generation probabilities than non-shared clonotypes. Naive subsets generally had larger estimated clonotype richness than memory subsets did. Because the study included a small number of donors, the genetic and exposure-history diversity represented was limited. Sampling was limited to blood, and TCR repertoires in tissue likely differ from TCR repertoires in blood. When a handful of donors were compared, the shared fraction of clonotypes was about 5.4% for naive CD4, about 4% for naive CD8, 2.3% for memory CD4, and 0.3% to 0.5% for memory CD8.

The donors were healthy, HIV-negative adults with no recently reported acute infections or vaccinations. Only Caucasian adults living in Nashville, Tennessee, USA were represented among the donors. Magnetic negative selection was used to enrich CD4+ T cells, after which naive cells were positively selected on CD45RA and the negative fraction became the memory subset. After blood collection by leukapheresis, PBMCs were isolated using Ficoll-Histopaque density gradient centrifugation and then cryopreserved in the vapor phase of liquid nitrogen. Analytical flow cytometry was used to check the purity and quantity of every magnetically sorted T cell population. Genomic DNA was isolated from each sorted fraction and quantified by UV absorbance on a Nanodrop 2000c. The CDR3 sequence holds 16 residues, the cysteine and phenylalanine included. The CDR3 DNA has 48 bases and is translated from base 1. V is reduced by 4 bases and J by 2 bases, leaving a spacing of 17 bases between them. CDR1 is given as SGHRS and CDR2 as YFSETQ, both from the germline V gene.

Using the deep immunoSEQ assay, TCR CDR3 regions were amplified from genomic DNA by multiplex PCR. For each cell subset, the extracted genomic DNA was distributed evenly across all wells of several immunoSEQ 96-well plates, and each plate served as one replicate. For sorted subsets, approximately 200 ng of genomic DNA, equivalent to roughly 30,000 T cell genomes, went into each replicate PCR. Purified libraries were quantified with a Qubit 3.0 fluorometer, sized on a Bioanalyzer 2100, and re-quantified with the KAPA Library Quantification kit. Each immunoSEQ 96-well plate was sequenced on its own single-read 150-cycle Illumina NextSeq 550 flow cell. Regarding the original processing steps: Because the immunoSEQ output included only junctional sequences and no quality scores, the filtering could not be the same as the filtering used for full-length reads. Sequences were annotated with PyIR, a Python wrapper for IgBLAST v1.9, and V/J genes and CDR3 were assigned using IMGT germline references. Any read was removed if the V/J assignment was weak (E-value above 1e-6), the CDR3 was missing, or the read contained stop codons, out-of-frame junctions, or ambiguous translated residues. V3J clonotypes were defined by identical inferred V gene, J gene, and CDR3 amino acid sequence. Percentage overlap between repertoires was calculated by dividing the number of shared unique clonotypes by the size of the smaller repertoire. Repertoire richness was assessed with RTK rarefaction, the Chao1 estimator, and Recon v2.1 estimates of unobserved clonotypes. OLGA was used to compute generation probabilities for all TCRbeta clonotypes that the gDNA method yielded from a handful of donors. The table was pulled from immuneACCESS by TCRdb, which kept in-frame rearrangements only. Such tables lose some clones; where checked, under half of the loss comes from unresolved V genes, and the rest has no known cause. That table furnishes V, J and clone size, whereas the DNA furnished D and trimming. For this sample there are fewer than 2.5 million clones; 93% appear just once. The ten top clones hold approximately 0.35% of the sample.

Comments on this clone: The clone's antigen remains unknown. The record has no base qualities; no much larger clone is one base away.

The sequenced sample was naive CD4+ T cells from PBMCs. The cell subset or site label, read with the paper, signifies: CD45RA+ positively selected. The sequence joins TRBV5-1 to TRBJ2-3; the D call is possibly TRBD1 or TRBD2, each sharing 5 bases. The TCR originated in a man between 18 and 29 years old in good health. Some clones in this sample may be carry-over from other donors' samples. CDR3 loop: CASSTGRPGATDTQYF. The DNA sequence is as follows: TGCGCCAGCAGCACGGGACGGCCCGGGGCCACAGATACGCAGTATTTT.